This T cell receptor (beta chain) was captured in a study of T cell changes during pregnancy in multiple sclerosis. Produced via immunoSEQ multiplex PCR; TCRdb's table is partial and in-frame only. Of 29,000 or so clones in the sample, about 89% were seen once. This CDR3 spans 15 amino acids. J was trimmed by 5 bases and V by 4 bases; bases with no gene match: 6. CDR1 and CDR2 from the germline V gene are SNHLY and FYNNEI. This sample comprised CD8+ T cells from peripheral blood mononuclear cells, obtained in the second trimester of pregnancy. The clonotype was recovered from a female donor with multiple sclerosis, enrolled in a pregnancy study. V usage is TRBV2 and J usage is TRBJ2-3; 10 nucleotides agree with TRBD2. CDR3 nucleotides: TGTGCCAGCAGTGCAGCGGGAGGGCCTGAAGATACGCAGTATTTT. It encodes CASSAAGGPEDTQYF. The full variable domain, rest sourced from reference TRBV2 and TRBJ2-3, is EPEVTQTPSHQVTQMGQEVILRCVPISNHLYFYWYRQILGQKVEFLVSFYNNEISEKSEIFDDQFSVERPDGSNFTLKIRSTKLEDSAMYFCASSAAGGPEDTQYFGPGTRLTVL.